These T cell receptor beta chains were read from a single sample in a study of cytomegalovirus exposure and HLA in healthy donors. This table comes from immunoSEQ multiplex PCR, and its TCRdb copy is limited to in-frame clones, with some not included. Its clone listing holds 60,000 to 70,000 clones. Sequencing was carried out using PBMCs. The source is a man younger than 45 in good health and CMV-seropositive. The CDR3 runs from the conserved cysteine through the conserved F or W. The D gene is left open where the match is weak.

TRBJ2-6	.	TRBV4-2	CASSQEDNSGANVLTF	TGTGCCAGCAGCCAAGAGGACAACTCTGGGGCCAACGTCCTGACTTTC
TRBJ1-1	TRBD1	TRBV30	CAWSGGQGNTEAFF	TGTGCCTGGAGTGGGGGACAGGGAAACACTGAAGCTTTCTTT
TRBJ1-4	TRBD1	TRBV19	CASTPDRGGDEKLFF	TGTGCCAGTACCCCGGACAGGGGAGGGGATGAAAAACTGTTTTTT
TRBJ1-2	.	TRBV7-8	CASSLTGGNYGYTF	TGTGCCAGCAGCTTAACGGGGGGCAACTATGGCTACACCTTC
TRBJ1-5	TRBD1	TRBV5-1	CASSAGQGLQPQHF	TGCGCCAGCAGCGCGGGACAGGGCCTACAGCCCCAGCATTTT
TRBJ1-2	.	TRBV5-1	CASSLAGRGSGYTF	TGCGCCAGCAGCTTGGCCGGCAGGGGATCTGGCTACACCTTC
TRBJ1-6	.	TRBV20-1	CSAGGNSPLHF	TGCAGTGCGGGGGGGAATTCACCCCTCCACTTT
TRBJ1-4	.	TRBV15	CATSDRRGLREKLFF	TGTGCCACCAGCGATAGAAGGGGGTTACGGGAAAAACTGTTTTTT
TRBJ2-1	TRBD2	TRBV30	CAWSPIAGAYNEQFF	TGTGCCTGGAGTCCTATAGCGGGGGCCTACAATGAGCAGTTCTTC
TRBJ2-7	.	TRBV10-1	CASSEREPYEQYF	TGCGCCAGCAGTGAGCGGGAGCCATACGAGCAGTACTTC
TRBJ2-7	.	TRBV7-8	CASSPRRLTIYEQYF	TGTGCCAGCAGCCCGCGGAGACTCACAATCTACGAGCAGTACTTC
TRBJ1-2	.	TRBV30	CAWSVPGVNYGYTF	TGTGCCTGGAGTGTACCAGGTGTTAACTATGGCTACACCTTC
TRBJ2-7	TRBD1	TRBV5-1	CASSSGQGVDEQYF	TGCGCCAGCAGCTCGGGACAGGGGGTGGACGAGCAGTACTTC
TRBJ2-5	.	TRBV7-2	CASTEQETQYF	TGTGCCAGCACCGAGCAAGAGACCCAGTACTTC
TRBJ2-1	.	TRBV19	CASSMSLNEQFF	TGTGCCAGTAGTATGAGTCTCAATGAGCAGTTCTTC
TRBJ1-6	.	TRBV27	CASSSRTEKGSPLHF	TGTGCCAGCAGTTCCCGTACAGAAAAAGGTTCACCCCTCCACTTT
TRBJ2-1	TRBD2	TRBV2	CASNRAGGPDNEQFF	TGTGCCAGCAACCGGGCGGGAGGGCCCGACAATGAGCAGTTCTTC
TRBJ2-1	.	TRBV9	CASSDGSYNEQFF	TGTGCCAGCAGCGACGGGAGCTACAATGAGCAGTTCTTC
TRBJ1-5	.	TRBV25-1	CASGTGHGNQPQHF	TGTGCCAGCGGCACAGGGCACGGCAATCAGCCCCAGCATTTT
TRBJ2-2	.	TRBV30	CAWSQDYTGELFF	TGTGCCTGGAGTCAAGACTACACCGGGGAGCTGTTTTTT
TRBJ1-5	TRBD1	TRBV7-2	CASSRTGTRFGNQPQHF	TGTGCCAGCAGCCGGACAGGGACGCGGTTCGGCAATCAGCCCCAGCATTTT
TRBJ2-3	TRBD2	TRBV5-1	CASSPSGTSGTDTQYF	TGCGCCAGCAGCCCCTCCGGGACTAGCGGCACAGATACGCAGTATTTT
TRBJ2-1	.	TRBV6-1	CASSELGGGSSYNEQFF	TGTGCCAGCAGTGAATTAGGCGGCGGAAGCTCCTACAATGAGCAGTTCTTC
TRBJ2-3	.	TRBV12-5	CASGLGASLDTQYF	TGTGCTAGTGGTTTGGGGGCCTCCCTAGATACGCAGTATTTT
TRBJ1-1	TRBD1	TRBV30	CAWSLRDRVGAFF	TGTGCCTGGAGCCTACGGGACAGGGTTGGAGCTTTCTTT
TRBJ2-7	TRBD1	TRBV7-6	CASSSDIGGFYEQYF	TGTGCCAGCAGTTCCGATATAGGGGGCTTCTACGAGCAGTACTTC
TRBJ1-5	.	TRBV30	CAWGGGVDGNQPQHF	TGTGCCTGGGGGGGAGGGGTGGACGGCAATCAGCCCCAGCATTTT
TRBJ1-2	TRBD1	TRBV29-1	CSEGTGVGYTF	TGCAGCGAGGGGACAGGGGTCGGCTACACCTTC
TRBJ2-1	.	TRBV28	CASSKVSGLYNEQFF	TGTGCCAGCAGTAAGGTGTCAGGACTCTACAATGAGCAGTTCTTC
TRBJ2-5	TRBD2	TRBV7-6	CASTRTSGRELGETQYF	TGTGCCAGCACCCGGACTAGCGGGAGGGAGTTGGGAGAGACCCAGTACTTC
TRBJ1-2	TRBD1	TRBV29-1	CSVDSDRDGYTF	TGCAGCGTTGATTCGGACAGGGATGGCTACACCTTC
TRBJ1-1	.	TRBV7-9	CASRGVNTEAFF	TGTGCTAGTCGGGGGGTGAACACTGAAGCTTTCTTT
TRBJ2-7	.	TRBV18	CASSPPGSQEQYF	TGTGCCAGCTCCCCTCCCGGGAGTCAGGAGCAGTACTTC
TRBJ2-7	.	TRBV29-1	CSVRADYEQYF	TGCAGCGTTCGTGCAGACTACGAGCAGTACTTC
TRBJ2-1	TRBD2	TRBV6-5	CASRGTSNDNEQFF	TGTGCCAGCAGAGGGACTAGCAACGACAATGAGCAGTTCTTC
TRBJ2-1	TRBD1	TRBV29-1	CSVEPQGAYNEQFF	TGCAGCGTTGAGCCACAGGGGGCCTACAATGAGCAGTTCTTC
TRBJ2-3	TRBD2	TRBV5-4	CASSLRGRAQDTQYF	TGTGCCAGCAGCTTGCGTGGGAGGGCCCAAGATACGCAGTATTTT
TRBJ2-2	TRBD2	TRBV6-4	CASSDSSGGNTGELFF	TGTGCCAGCAGTGACTCTAGCGGGGGAAACACCGGGGAGCTGTTTTTT
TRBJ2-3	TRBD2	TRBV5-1	CASSWKTGTSGGAHTQYF	TGCGCCAGCAGCTGGAAGACAGGGACTAGCGGGGGGGCCCATACGCAGTATTTT
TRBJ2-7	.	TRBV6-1	CASSEEGLWTYEQYF	TGTGCCAGCAGTGAGGAGGGGTTGTGGACCTACGAGCAGTACTTC
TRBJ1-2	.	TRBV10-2	CASTLSLNRVDYGYTF	TGCGCCAGCACCTTGAGTCTTAACAGGGTTGACTATGGCTACACCTTC
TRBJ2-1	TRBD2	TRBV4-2	CASSQDSGGSDNEQFF	TGTGCCAGCAGCCAAGACAGCGGGGGCTCCGACAATGAGCAGTTCTTC
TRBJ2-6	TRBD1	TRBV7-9	CASSPRTGFDSGANVLTF	TGTGCCAGCAGCCCCCGGACAGGTTTTGATTCTGGGGCCAACGTCCTGACTTTC
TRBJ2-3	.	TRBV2	CASSLGTTDTQYF	TGTGCCAGCAGCCTAGGGACTACAGATACGCAGTATTTT
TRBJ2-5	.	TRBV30	CAWSVSNREETQYF	TGTGCCTGGAGTGTCTCAAACAGGGAAGAGACCCAGTACTTC
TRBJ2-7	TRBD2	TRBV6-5	CASRTSGGVKNEQYF	TGTGCCAGCCGGACTAGCGGGGGGGTAAAGAACGAGCAGTACTTC
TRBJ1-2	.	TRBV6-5	CASSSASGRRGYTF	TGTGCCAGCAGTTCCGCCTCTGGGAGGCGAGGCTACACCTTC